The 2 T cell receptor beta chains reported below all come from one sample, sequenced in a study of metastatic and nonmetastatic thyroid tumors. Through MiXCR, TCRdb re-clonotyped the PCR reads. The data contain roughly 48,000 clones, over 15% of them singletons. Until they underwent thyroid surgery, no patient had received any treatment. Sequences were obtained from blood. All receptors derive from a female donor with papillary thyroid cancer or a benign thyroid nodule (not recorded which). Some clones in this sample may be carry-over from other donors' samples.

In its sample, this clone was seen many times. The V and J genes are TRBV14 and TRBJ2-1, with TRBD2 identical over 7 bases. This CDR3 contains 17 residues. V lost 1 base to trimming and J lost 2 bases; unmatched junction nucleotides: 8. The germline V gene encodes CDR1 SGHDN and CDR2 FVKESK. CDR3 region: CASSQVAGLGTYNEQFF. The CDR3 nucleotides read TGTGCCAGCAGCCAAGTTGCCGGACTAGGAACCTACAATGAGCAGTTCTTC.

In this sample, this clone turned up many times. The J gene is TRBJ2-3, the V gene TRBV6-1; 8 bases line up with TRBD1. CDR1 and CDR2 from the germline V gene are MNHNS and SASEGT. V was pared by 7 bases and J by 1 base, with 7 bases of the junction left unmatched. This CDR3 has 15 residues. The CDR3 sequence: CASTGQGPGTDTQYF. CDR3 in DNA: TGTGCCAGCACCGGACAGGGCCCCGGCACAGATACGCAGTATTTT.